The sequence of this T cell receptor (beta chain) was determined in a study of chemoradiotherapy in HPV16-positive cancers. The overall study: Candidate HPV-specific clones and shared TCR motifs came from a couple of HPV16-positive patients. The study's findings and limits: Only a couple of HPV16-positive patients supplied the functional HPV-specificity definition. Non-HPV-specific T cells did not expand in tumors during treatment, whereas candidate HPV-specific clones and E7-related motifs did.

Repertoires were sampled repeatedly during chemoradiotherapy. The data were produced by immunoSEQ multiplex PCR, yet TCRdb's version contains in-frame clones alone and is incomplete. The table has some 11,000 clones, over 65% seen once. Germline CDR1 is SGHTA and CDR2 is FQGNSA. The CDR3 extends over 14 amino acids. J was trimmed by 6 bases and V by 3 bases; bases with no gene match: 4. This clone has a handful of counts. Its specificity is not known. This chain links TRBV7-2 with TRBJ2-2; 7 bases align to TRBD2. This specimen was taken from a patient who underwent chemoradiotherapy. This TCR derives from a human donor with HPV-associated anogenital cancer. CDR3 region: CASSFSAGAGELFF. In nucleotides, the CDR3 is TGTGCCAGCAGCTTCTCCGCGGGGGCCGGGGAGCTGTTTTTT.